These 27 T cell receptor beta chains share one sample of origin, sequenced in a study of blood T cell repertoires in COVID-19. Here immunoSEQ multiplex PCR was the method, and the copy in TCRdb shows in-frame clones only, minus some. The table lists roughly 120,000 clones, around 83% of them singletons, with 3.2% in the top ten. The sample consisted of peripheral blood. All receptors derive from an elderly woman with COVID-19, enrolled during active disease.

The chain links TRBV28 to TRBJ2-7; tentative D call: TRBD2 (6 bases). V lost 1 base and J 3 bases, leaving 13 bases between the germline ends. Germline assignment: CDR1 MDHEN and CDR2 SYDVKM. This CDR3 has 15 amino acids. The CDR3: CASSLFRRDIYEQYF. The CDR3 DNA follows: TGTGCCAGCAGTTTATTCAGGAGGGATATCTACGAGCAGTACTTC.

The chain uses TRBV13 and TRBJ1-2; tentative D call: TRBD1 (5 bases). The CDR3 is made up of 15 amino acids. CDR1 is PRHDT, CDR2 FYEKMQ, per germline (reference sequence). Trimming took off 2 bases at V and 5 bases at J, with 15 bases between the two ends. The CDR3: CASSLHSGRGYGYTF. The CDR3 bases are TGTGCCAGCAGCTTACATTCAGGGCGGGGGTATGGCTACACCTTC.

This chain uses TRBV7-2 with TRBJ1-4, with TRBD1 matching over 8 bases. V gave up 0 bases and J gave up 7 bases; unmatched junction bases: 4. This CDR3 has 15 amino acids. Germline CDR1 is SGHTA and CDR2 is FQGNSA. In DNA, the CDR3 is TGTGCCAGCAGCTTAGCGCCAGGGGGCACTGAAAAACTGTTTTTT. It yields the protein CASSLAPGGTEKLFF. The whole variable domain, remainder taken from reference TRBV7-2 and TRBJ1-4, is GAGVSQSPSNKVTEKGKDVELRCDPISGHTALYWYRQSLGQGLEFLIYFQGNSAPDKSGLPSDRFSAERTGGSVSTLTIQRTQQEDSAVYLCASSLAPGGTEKLFFGSGTQLSVL.

The chain carries TRBV9 and TRBJ2-1; D may be TRBD1 (6 bases). Germline V gene data show CDR1 as SGDLS and CDR2 as YYNGEE. V lost 7 bases, J lost 4 bases, and 9 bases lay in between. This CDR3 region has 12 residues. The CDR3 protein is CASGTNYNEQFF. The CDR3, as DNA: TGTGCCAGCGGGACAAATTACAATGAGCAGTTCTTC.

The rearrangement uses TRBV20-1 and TRBJ2-4, with 7 bases that match TRBD2. Trimming removed 3 bases from V and 4 bases from J; junction bases left unmatched: 3. The CDR3 loop spans 13 amino acids. CDR1 and CDR2 from the germline V gene are DFQATT and SNEGSKA (reference sequence). Written as DNA, the CDR3 is TGCAGTGCTAGTAGTAGCGGGAAAAACATTCAGTACTTC. It encodes CSASSSGKNIQYF.

The chain couples TRBV6-2 or TRBV6-3 to TRBJ1-2, with 12 bases lining up with TRBD1. Germline values: CDR1 MNHEY, CDR2 SVGEGT. The V segment lost 6 bases and the J segment 8 bases; nucleotides outside the gene matches: 7. CDR3 length: 14 residues. This chain's CDR3 is CASSPTGTGGGYTF. DNA of the CDR3: TGTGCCAGCAGCCCCACCGGGACAGGGGGCGGCTACACCTTC.

The chain combines TRBV6-1 with TRBJ1-3; D is unresolved. The germline V gene has CDR1 MNHNS and CDR2 SASEGT. Trimming took 1 base from V and 7 from J, leaving 20 bases between them. The CDR3 runs to 17 residues. CDR3 nucleotides: TGTGCCAGCAGTGAAGGCCCGCGGGTATCCCTAGGGAACACCATATATTTT. This translates into CASSEGPRVSLGNTIYF.

The chain couples TRBV2 to TRBJ2-7, with 9 positions matching TRBD2. This CDR3 comprises 13 residues. The J segment lost 2 bases and the V segment lost 11 bases, leaving 7 bases of the junction unmatched. CDR1 and CDR2 (germline): SNHLY, FYNNEI. CDR3 amino acids: CAGRLAEPYEQYF. As DNA, the CDR3 is TGTGCCGGTCGACTAGCGGAACCCTACGAGCAGTACTTC.

This rearrangement joins TRBV4-1 to TRBJ1-3, with 7 bases matching TRBD1. Germline V gene sequence: CDR1 MGHRA, CDR2 YSYEKL. The CDR3 sequence is 18 residues long. V lost 0 bases to trimming and J lost 5 bases; unmatched junction nucleotides: 13. In DNA form, the CDR3 reads TGCGCCAGCAGCCAAGATCGAGAGACAGGGATTAGAAGAAACACCATATATTTT. Translated: CASSQDRETGIRRNTIYF.

The V and J genes are TRBV12-3 or TRBV12-4 and TRBJ1-2; TRBD1 is a possible D gene (6 bases). Trimming took 7 bases from V and 3 from J, leaving 12 bases between them. CDR3 size: 13 residues. Written as DNA, the CDR3 is TGTGCCAGCACCTTATCAGGGGACTATGGCTACACCTTC. This encodes CASTLSGDYGYTF.

The chain combines TRBV6-2 or TRBV6-3 with TRBJ1-1; perhaps TRBD1 as D (6 bases). Trimming took off 2 bases at V and 7 bases at J, with 17 bases between the two ends. CDR1 and CDR2 from the germline V gene are MNHEY and SVGEGT. This CDR3 is built from 15 residues. The CDR3 reads CASSYPPAGEDEAFF. The CDR3 bases are TGTGCCAGCAGTTACCCCCCGGCAGGGGAAGATGAAGCTTTCTTT.

The gene calls are TRBV15 and TRBJ2-7; 11 bases are a match to TRBD2. The junction had 6 bases not matched to a gene; V was cut back by 1 base and J by 4 bases. The CDR3 extends over 16 amino acids. Germline V CDR1 and CDR2: LNHNV, YYDKDF (reference sequence). CDR3 amino acids: CATSRVMSSGRYEQYF. The CDR3 DNA reads as TGTGCCACCAGCAGAGTGATGTCTAGCGGGAGGTACGAGCAGTACTTC.

This chain joins TRBV6-1 and TRBJ1-2; tentatively, D is TRBD1 (6 bases). CDR1 is MNHNS, CDR2 SASEGT, per germline. V gave up 2 bases and J gave up 4 bases, with 17 bases separating them. This CDR3 is built from 16 residues. CDR3 residues: CASSENGVGQGYGYTF. The CDR3 nucleotides read TGTGCCAGCAGTGAAAACGGGGTGGGACAAGGCTATGGCTACACCTTC.

This clone was seen only once. In DNA, the CDR3 is TGTGCCAGTAGTATATCCCGGGACATTCAGTACTTC. Amino acid sequence: CASSISRDIQYF. The V and J genes are TRBV19 and TRBJ2-4; D is ambiguous. Germline V gene sequence: CDR1 LNHDA, CDR2 SQIVND (reference sequence). With 2 bases removed from V and 8 bases from J, the gap between germline ends came to 7 bases. This CDR3 is 12 amino acids long.

Only one count was recorded for this clone. The rearrangement uses TRBV2 and TRBJ1-5; D uncertain. The CDR3 spans 15 residues. V was clipped by 3 bases and J by 5 bases, with 14 bases between them. CDR1 is SNHLY and CDR2 is FYNNEI in the germline V gene. CDR3 sequence: CASSDRQTRDQPQHF. CDR3 coding DNA: TGTGCCAGCAGTGATCGGCAGACGAGGGATCAGCCCCAGCATTTT.

V gene TRBV7-2 combines with J gene TRBJ2-7; 8 positions match TRBD1. With V trimmed by 5 bases and J by 4 bases, 4 bases remained unmatched. The length of the CDR3 is 13 residues. CDR1 is SGHTA, CDR2 FQGNSA, per germline. The CDR3 loop reads CASSPGGRYEQYF. The CDR3, as DNA: TGTGCCAGCAGCCCAGGGGGCAGGTACGAGCAGTACTTC.

The J gene is TRBJ1-5, the V gene TRBV5-6; D is undetermined. Trimming shortened V by 0 bases and J by 1 base, and 8 bases separated the two germline ends. The V gene's germline CDR1 is SGHDT and CDR2 YYEEEE. The CDR3 contains 15 residues. The chain's CDR3 is CASSLGGESNQPQHF. The CDR3 region has the DNA TGTGCCAGCAGCTTGGGGGGAGAGAGCAATCAGCCCCAGCATTTT.

This chain joins TRBV9 and TRBJ2-7; 8 nucleotides line up with TRBD1. The V gene's germline CDR1 is SGDLS and CDR2 YYNGEE. The ends lost 0 bases at V and 3 bases at J; junction bases unmatched: 5. The length of the CDR3 is 15 residues. Here the CDR3 reads CASSVGQGLDYEQYF. CDR3 DNA sequence: TGTGCCAGCAGCGTAGGACAGGGGTTGGACTACGAGCAGTACTTC.

The chain has TRBV12-3 or TRBV12-4 and TRBJ1-3; D is ambiguous. V was shortened by 8 bases and J by 4 bases, with 9 bases between the two germline ends. The CDR3 is 12 amino acids. Here the CDR3 DNA reads TGTGCCAGCTCAACTATCGGAAACACCATATATTTT. Its protein is CASSTIGNTIYF.

The V gene is TRBV4-1, the J gene TRBJ2-3; possible D gene TRBD2, 5 bases. CDR3 length: 14 amino acids. V was shortened by 4 bases and J by 1 base, with 9 bases between the two germline ends. Germline V CDR1 and CDR2: MGHRA, YSYEKL. CDR3 sequence reads: CASSRSGGTDTQYF. DNA for the CDR3: TGCGCCAGCAGCCGATCCGGGGGCACAGATACGCAGTATTTT.

This chain uses TRBV28 with TRBJ1-2, with D perhaps TRBD1 (6 bases). V dropped 3 bases and J dropped 8 bases, with 16 bases sitting between them. This CDR3 is built from 14 residues. CDR1 is MDHEN and CDR2 is SYDVKM in the germline V gene. This CDR3 is CASSFLTGQGGYTF. In DNA, the CDR3 is TGTGCCAGCAGTTTCTTAACAGGGCAGGGAGGCTACACCTTC.

CDR3: CASSYLSGNQPQHF. The CDR3 region has the DNA TGTGCCAGCAGTTACTTGTCGGGCAATCAGCCCCAGCATTTT. J is TRBJ1-5 and V is TRBV6-2 or TRBV6-3; no clear D gene. The CDR3 is made up of 14 amino acids. Trimming left V 1 base short and J 2 bases short, with 6 bases between. CDR1 is MNHEY, CDR2 SVGEGT, per germline.

V gene TRBV3-1 (or the pseudogene TRBV3-2) combines with J gene TRBJ1-5; D is undetermined. The CDR3 is 15 amino acids. Germline CDR1 reads LGHDT; CDR2 reads YNNKEL (reference sequence). With 1 base removed from V and 4 bases from J, the gap between germline ends came to 11 bases. This chain's CDR3 is CASSQGQRINQPQHF. The CDR3 nucleotides are TGTGCCAGCAGCCAAGGACAAAGGATTAATCAGCCCCAGCATTTT.

The chain recombines TRBV4-2 with TRBJ2-1; no definite D call. CDR3 length: 16 amino acids. Germline CDR1 and CDR2: LGHNA and YNFKEQ. Trimming removed 1 base from V and 3 bases from J, with 13 bases in between. As DNA, the CDR3 is TGTGCCAGCAGCCAAGTACCCGGCGGTAGCTACAATGAGCAGTTCTTC. Translating gives CASSQVPGGSYNEQFF.

The J gene is TRBJ1-4, the V gene TRBV6-2 or TRBV6-3; 7 bases line up with TRBD1. V gave up 2 bases and J gave up 7 bases; unmatched junction bases: 4. CDR1 MNHEY and CDR2 SVGEGT come from the germline V gene. This CDR3 contains 14 residues. The CDR3 is CASSYEGAGEKLFF. CDR3 sequence (DNA): TGTGCCAGCAGTTACGAGGGGGCCGGTGAAAAACTGTTTTTT.

This clone was picked up one time. The chain links TRBV27 to TRBJ2-2; the D gene is possibly TRBD2 (5 bases). The CDR3 has 17 residues. V dropped 0 bases and J dropped 2 bases, with 13 bases sitting between them. Per the germline V gene, CDR1 is MNHEY and CDR2 is SMNVEV (reference sequence). This CDR3 reads CASSLSRAGLNTGELFF. Here the CDR3 DNA reads TGTGCCAGCAGTTTATCAAGGGCGGGCCTCAACACCGGGGAGCTGTTTTTT.

The rearrangement links TRBV24-1 to TRBJ2-1; TRBD2 agrees at 8 bases. Germline lookup yields CDR1 KGHDR and CDR2 SFDVKD. The V gene end was trimmed by 0 bases and the J gene end by 8 bases; junction bases not matched to a gene: 8. The CDR3 runs 16 residues. The CDR3 nucleotides are TGTGCCACCAGTGATTTGAAAGCGGGAGTGGTAGATGAGCAGTTCTTC. It is translated as CATSDLKAGVVDEQFF.